Presented here are 25 T cell receptor beta chains from one specimen sequenced in a study of T cells after yellow fever vaccination. TCRdb recomputed calls from the 5' RACE reads with MiXCR, one row per CDR3 protein. The table has roughly 250,000 distinct CDR3 sequences, roughly 13% seen once; the top ten hold around 0.49%. Here the sequenced sample was CD4+ T cells sorted from PBMCs, taken 45 days after the yellow fever booster vaccination. These receptors were collected from a man aged 25 to 45 who received the YFV17D yellow fever vaccine.

CDR3 nucleotides: TGTGCCAGCAGTTCTAGACCAGGGGCCGAGCAGTACTTC. Its protein is CASSSRPGAEQYF. V is TRBV12-3 or TRBV12-4 and J is TRBJ2-7, with D possibly TRBD1 on 6 matching bases. Trimming stripped 4 bases from V and 6 bases from J, with 13 bases between. CDR3 length: 13 residues.

The chain links TRBV29-1 to TRBJ2-1; D possibly uses TRBD1 or TRBD2 (5 bases each). This CDR3 spans 13 amino acids. Germline V gene lookup returns CDR1 SQVTM and CDR2 ANQGSEA. V lost 6 bases to trimming and J lost 4 bases, with 13 bases between them. The CDR3: CSVAGTEYNEQFF. CDR3 sequence (DNA): TGCAGCGTAGCCGGGACGGAGTACAATGAGCAGTTCTTC.

The J gene is TRBJ2-2, the V gene TRBV20-1; TRBD2 aligns across 11 bases. V shed 1 base and J 2 bases; nucleotides not matched to a gene: 3. The germline V gene encodes CDR1 DFQATT and CDR2 SNEGSKA (reference sequence). The CDR3 totals 16 residues. Here the CDR3 reads CSARVLAGGNTGELFF. The CDR3 nucleotides read TGCAGTGCTAGAGTCCTAGCGGGGGGAAACACCGGGGAGCTGTTTTTT.

This clonotype showed up just a few times. This rearrangement joins TRBV7-2 to TRBJ2-1; tentatively, D is TRBD1 (5 bases). With 3 bases removed from V and 8 bases from J, the gap between germline ends came to 8 bases. Per germline, CDR1 SGHTA and CDR2 FQGNSA. The CDR3 runs 12 residues. The CDR3 spells CASSFKGHEQFF. CDR3 nucleotide sequence: TGTGCCAGCAGCTTCAAGGGGCATGAGCAGTTCTTC.

The rearrangement links TRBV3-1 to TRBJ2-5, with unresolved D. This CDR3 region has 12 residues. Germline V gene data show CDR1 as LGHDT and CDR2 as YNNKEL (reference sequence). With 5 bases removed from V and 5 bases from J, the gap between germline ends came to 9 bases. The CDR3 is CASSDPGETQYF. The CDR3 nucleotides read TGTGCCAGCAGCGACCCCGGTGAGACCCAGTACTTC.

This clonotype has only a few counts. This chain joins TRBV12-3 or TRBV12-4 and TRBJ2-5; D is undetermined. This CDR3 contains 14 residues. Between the trimmed V and J ends, which lost 3 bases and 4 bases, there was a span of 12 bases. The CDR3 loop is CASSFGIWGETQYF. The CDR3 nucleotides read TGTGCCAGCAGTTTTGGGATCTGGGGAGAGACCCAGTACTTC.

The chain carries TRBV20-1 and TRBJ2-2; D unresolved. V was shortened by 0 bases and J by 4 bases, with 9 bases between the two germline ends. Germline V lookup: CDR1 DFQATT, CDR2 SNEGSKA (reference sequence). CDR3 length equals 14 residues. Here the CDR3 reads CSARDQPRTGELFF. The CDR3 DNA reads TGCAGTGCTAGAGACCAACCGCGCACCGGGGAGCTGTTTTTT.

The chain joins TRBV6-1 to TRBJ2-7; the D gene is possibly TRBD1 (6 bases). The CDR3 is made up of 14 amino acids. Per germline, CDR1 MNHNS and CDR2 SASEGT. V lost 4 bases to trimming and J lost 2 bases, with 12 bases between them. In DNA, the CDR3 is TGTGCCAGCAGTGTACAGGGAATCGCCTACGAGCAGTACTTC. As protein: CASSVQGIAYEQYF.

This clonotype was recorded many times. The genes are TRBV6-5 and TRBJ2-2; D may be TRBD1 (5 bases). The germline V and J ends were trimmed by 2 bases and 4 bases, with 11 bases remaining between them. This CDR3 has 15 residues. Looked up from germline, CDR1 is MNHEY and CDR2 is SVGAGI. This CDR3 reads CASSYVGQGTGELFF. CDR3 DNA: TGTGCCAGCAGTTACGTGGGGCAGGGCACCGGGGAGCTGTTTTTT.

This clonotype was counted between two and nine times. V gene TRBV24-1 combines with J gene TRBJ2-3; 11 bases match TRBD2. CDR1 and CDR2 from the germline V gene are KGHDR and SFDVKD. The CDR3 length is 20 residues. Trimming cost V 9 bases and J 4 bases; bases outside gene matches: 23. The CDR3 coding sequence is TGTGCCACCTCCCCCGGAATAGCGGGAGGGCCTGGTCGTATCCCAGATACGCAGTATTTT. Translation gives CATSPGIAGGPGRIPDTQYF.

The rearrangement joins TRBV5-1 to TRBJ2-2, with TRBD1 matching over 8 bases. CDR1 is SGHRS and CDR2 is YFSETQ in the germline V gene. J gave up 5 bases and V 4 bases, and 10 bases lay outside the gene matches. The CDR3 has 16 residues. The CDR3 is CASSPGDRGSTGELFF. CDR3 DNA sequence: TGCGCCAGCAGCCCAGGAGACAGGGGCAGTACCGGGGAGCTGTTTTTT.

This chain's CDR3 is CASSFGDRYEQFF. The CDR3 coding sequence is TGTGCCAGCAGCTTCGGAGACAGGTATGAGCAGTTCTTC. The chain has TRBV7-2 and TRBJ2-1; tentative D call: TRBD1 (6 bases). V was trimmed by 3 bases and J by 8 bases, leaving 11 bases between them. The length of the CDR3 is 13 residues. Germline loops: CDR1 SGHTA, CDR2 FQGNSA. The complete variable domain, with remaining parts taken from reference TRBV7-2 and TRBJ2-1, reads GAGVSQSPSNKVTEKGKDVELRCDPISGHTALYWYRQSLGQGLEFLIYFQGNSAPDKSGLPSDRFSAERTGGSVSTLTIQRTQQEDSAVYLCASSFGDRYEQFFGPGTRLTVL.

The V and J genes are TRBV5-1 and TRBJ2-7; D is unclear. This CDR3 contains 14 residues. The germline V and J ends were trimmed by 4 bases and 9 bases, with 20 bases remaining between them. Germline V lookup: CDR1 SGHRS, CDR2 YFSETQ. The CDR3 spells CASSPPGPSWGQYF. The CDR3 DNA reads TGCGCCAGCAGCCCACCGGGCCCTTCGTGGGGGCAGTACTTC.

The chain joins TRBV18 to TRBJ1-5; D is unresolved. V gave up 0 bases and J gave up 10 bases, with 13 bases separating them. Germline CDR1 is KGHSH and CDR2 is LQKENI. The CDR3 extends over 14 amino acids. Here the CDR3 reads CASSPPGNQGPQHF. The CDR3 bases are TGTGCCAGCTCACCACCGGGGAACCAAGGACCCCAGCATTTT.

This clonotype appeared a few times. The V and J genes are TRBV12-3 or TRBV12-4 and TRBJ2-3, with 9 bases lining up with TRBD2. The junction had 3 bases not matched to a gene; V was cut back by 5 bases and J by 3 bases. This CDR3 comprises 14 residues. CDR3 in amino acids: CASSRGRDTDTQYF. DNA for the CDR3: TGTGCCAGCAGTCGCGGGAGGGATACAGATACGCAGTATTTT.

This clonotype has just a few counts. This chain links TRBV7-3 with TRBJ2-1; TRBD1 matches at 7 bases. The germline V gene encodes CDR1 SGHTA and CDR2 FQGTGA. The CDR3 length is 15 residues. V lost 6 bases and J lost 4; bases outside the gene matches: 9. CDR3 DNA: TGTGCCAGCAGTCGTACCGGGACAGAGTACAATGAGCAGTTCTTC. This encodes CASSRTGTEYNEQFF.

The chain employs TRBV6-2 or TRBV6-3 and TRBJ2-1; 7 nucleotides match TRBD2. The V segment lost 6 bases and the J segment 0 bases; nucleotides outside the gene matches: 5. The CDR3 is 15 residues long. Germline values: CDR1 MNHEY, CDR2 SVGEGT. The CDR3 loop is CASRTGGGSYNEQFF. The DNA of the CDR3 is TGTGCCAGCAGAACGGGCGGGGGCTCCTACAATGAGCAGTTCTTC.

This chain joins TRBV12-3 or TRBV12-4 and TRBJ2-6; no firm D call. V dropped 5 bases and J dropped 6 bases, with 14 bases sitting between them. The CDR3 spans 15 residues. The CDR3 DNA sequence: TGTGCCAGCAGTCAGACCCCTGGGGAGGCCAACGTCCTGACTTTC. This translates into CASSQTPGEANVLTF.

The chain couples TRBV12-3 or TRBV12-4 to TRBJ2-5, with D possibly being TRBD1 or TRBD2 (5 bases each). The CDR3 consists of 13 residues. V lost 4 bases and J 5 bases, leaving 11 bases between the germline ends. The CDR3 is CASSYGTRETQYF. In nucleotides, the CDR3 is TGTGCCAGCAGTTATGGGACGCGGGAGACCCAGTACTTC.

V and J are TRBV7-2 and TRBJ2-5, with 8 positions matching TRBD2. Per the germline V gene, CDR1 is SGHTA and CDR2 is FQGNSA. This CDR3 contains 14 residues. The trim removed 6 bases at V and 3 bases at J, leaving 6 bases unmatched. For the CDR3, the DNA is TGTGCCAGCAGAGGCTCCGGGGGGGAAGAGACCCAGTACTTC. Protein product: CASRGSGGEETQYF.

This clonotype appeared a few times. V and J are TRBV9 and TRBJ2-5; 10 bases line up with TRBD2. Unmatched junction bases numbered 7, after V lost 1 base and J lost 4 bases. CDR3 length: 16 residues. Germline-derived CDR1 and CDR2 are SGDLS and YYNGEE. Written as DNA, the CDR3 is TGTGCCAGCAGCGTAACTACTAGCGGGATTGGAGAGACCCAGTACTTC. This translates into CASSVTTSGIGETQYF.

The sample holds a few counts of this clonotype. The chain employs TRBV20-1 and TRBJ2-4; D is unresolved. The CDR3 is 16 amino acids. The germline V gene has CDR1 DFQATT and CDR2 SNEGSKA (reference sequence). Trimming took 0 bases from V and 1 from J, leaving 13 bases between them. Here the CDR3 DNA reads TGCAGTGCTAGAGATCTAGTAGATTTCGCCAAAAACATTCAGTACTTC. Encoded protein: CSARDLVDFAKNIQYF.

Only a few counts were recorded for this clonotype. The DNA for the CDR3 is TGCAGTGCTTACGGACAGGGCCTAAGCGCGAGGGCCAACGTCCTGACTTTC. Its protein product is CSAYGQGLSARANVLTF. The rearrangement links TRBV20-1 to TRBJ2-6; 8 bases align to TRBD1. This CDR3 comprises 17 residues. Germline trimming cut 5 bases from V and 5 bases from J; bases unmatched to any gene: 14. Germline CDR1 reads DFQATT; CDR2 reads SNEGSKA (reference sequence).

There are a few counts of this clonotype. The chain carries TRBV20-1 and TRBJ2-7, with 7 bases lining up with TRBD2. The CDR3 sequence is 15 residues long. The trim removed 6 bases at V and 0 bases at J, leaving 11 bases unmatched. The germline CDR1 and CDR2 sequences are DFQATT and SNEGSKA (reference sequence). In DNA form, the CDR3 reads TGCAGTGCCAGCAAAAGCGGGGCCTACTCCTACGAGCAGTACTTC. It is translated as CSASKSGAYSYEQYF.

The chain uses TRBV11-2 and TRBJ2-1; D is unresolved. Trimming removed 5 bases at V and 16 bases at J, with 21 bases between. In germline, CDR1 is SGHAT, CDR2 FQNNGV. This CDR3 contains 13 residues. The CDR3 coding sequence is TGTGCCAGCAGCCTTGGGTTGAAGAGTTTTTGTTTCTTC. It encodes CASSLGLKSFCFF.